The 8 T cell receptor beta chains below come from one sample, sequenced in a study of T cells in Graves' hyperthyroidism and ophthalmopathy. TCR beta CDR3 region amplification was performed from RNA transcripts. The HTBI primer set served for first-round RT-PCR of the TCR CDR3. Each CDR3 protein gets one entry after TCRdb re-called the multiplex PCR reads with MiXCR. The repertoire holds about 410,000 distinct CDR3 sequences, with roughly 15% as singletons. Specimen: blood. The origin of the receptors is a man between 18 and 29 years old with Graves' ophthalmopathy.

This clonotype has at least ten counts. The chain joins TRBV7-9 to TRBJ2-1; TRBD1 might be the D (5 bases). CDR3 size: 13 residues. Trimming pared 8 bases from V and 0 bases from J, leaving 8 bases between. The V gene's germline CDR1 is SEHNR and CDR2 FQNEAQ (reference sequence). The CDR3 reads CASSRGSYNEQFF. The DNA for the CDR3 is TGTGCCAGCTCTAGGGGCTCCTACAATGAGCAGTTCTTC.

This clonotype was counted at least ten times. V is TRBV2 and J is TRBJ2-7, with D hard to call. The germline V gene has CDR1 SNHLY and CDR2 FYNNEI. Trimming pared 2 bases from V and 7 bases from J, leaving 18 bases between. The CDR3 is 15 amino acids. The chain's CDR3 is CASSEPGQAPSEQYF. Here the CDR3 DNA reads TGTGCCAGCAGTGAACCCGGCCAGGCGCCTTCTGAGCAGTACTTC.

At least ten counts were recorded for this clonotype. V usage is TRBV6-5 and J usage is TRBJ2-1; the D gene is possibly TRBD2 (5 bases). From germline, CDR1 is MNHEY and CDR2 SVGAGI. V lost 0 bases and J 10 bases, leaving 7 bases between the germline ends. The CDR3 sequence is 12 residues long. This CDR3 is CASSYSSEEQFF. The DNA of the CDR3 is TGTGCCAGCAGTTACTCTAGCGAGGAGCAGTTCTTC.

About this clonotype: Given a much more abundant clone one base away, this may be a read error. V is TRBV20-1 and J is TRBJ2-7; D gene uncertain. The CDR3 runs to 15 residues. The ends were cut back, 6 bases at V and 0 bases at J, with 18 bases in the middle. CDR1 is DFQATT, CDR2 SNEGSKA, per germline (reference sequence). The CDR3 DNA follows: TGCAGTGCGCTGCGCCCGGCGACGGGCTCCTACGAGCAGTACTTC. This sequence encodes CSALRPATGSYEQYF.

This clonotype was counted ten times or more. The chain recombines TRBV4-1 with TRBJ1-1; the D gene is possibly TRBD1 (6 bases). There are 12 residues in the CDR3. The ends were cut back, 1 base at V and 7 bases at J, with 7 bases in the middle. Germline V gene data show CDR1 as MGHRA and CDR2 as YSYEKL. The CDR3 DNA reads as TGCGCCAGCAGCCAAGCGGACAGTGAAGCTTTCTTT. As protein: CASSQADSEAFF.

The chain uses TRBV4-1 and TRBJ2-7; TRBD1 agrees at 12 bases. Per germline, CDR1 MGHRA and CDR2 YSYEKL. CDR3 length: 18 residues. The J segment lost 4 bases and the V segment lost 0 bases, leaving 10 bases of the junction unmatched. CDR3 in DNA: TGCGCCAGCAGCCAAGAGGTGAACGCGGGACAGGGGGCTTACGAGCAGTACTTC. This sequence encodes CASSQEVNAGQGAYEQYF.

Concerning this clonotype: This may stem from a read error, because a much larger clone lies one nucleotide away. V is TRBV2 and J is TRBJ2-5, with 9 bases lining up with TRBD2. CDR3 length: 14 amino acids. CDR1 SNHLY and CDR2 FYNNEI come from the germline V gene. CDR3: CASRLAGFQETQHF. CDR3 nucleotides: TGTGCCAGCAGACTAGCGGGCTTCCAAGAGACCCAGCACTTC.

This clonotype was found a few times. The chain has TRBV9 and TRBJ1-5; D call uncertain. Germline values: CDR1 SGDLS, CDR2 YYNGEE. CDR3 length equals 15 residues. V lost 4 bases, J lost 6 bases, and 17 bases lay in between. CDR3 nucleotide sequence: TGTGCCAGCAGCCCAGACGTCCAGGAAAGTCAGCCCCAGCATTTT. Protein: CASSPDVQESQPQHF.